The entry that follows covers one T cell receptor (beta chain) sequence. Germline V CDR1 and CDR2: SGHAT, FQNNGV. The CDR3 spans 13 residues. Trimming shortened V by 5 bases and J by 8 bases, and 15 bases separated the two germline ends. Authors' methods: How many nucleated cells were present was estimated from reference gene primer amplification. The protocol was immunoSEQ multiplex PCR, while the TCRdb copy is restricted to in-frame clones and leaves out a portion. V and J calls and clone size are given by that table; D and trimming were obtained from the DNA. The repertoire includes 200,000 to 250,000 clones, roughly 80% of them detected once, and 5% to 8% sits in the top ten. This record belongs to a study of blood T cell repertoires in COVID-19. Overall study: Acute and convalescent COVID-19 specimens originated in the United States, Italy and Spain. In each case, the material was cDNA or gDNA derived from T cells, B-cell-depleted T cells, or PBMCs.

The genes are TRBV11-2 and TRBJ1-1, with D unresolved. This sequence was found in a woman aged 55-70 years with active or convalescent COVID-19. Material for sequencing was peripheral blood. CDR3 DNA: TGTGCCAGCAGCCAGGTCTCTTCCATCGAAGCTTTCTTT. It translates to CASSQVSSIEAFF.